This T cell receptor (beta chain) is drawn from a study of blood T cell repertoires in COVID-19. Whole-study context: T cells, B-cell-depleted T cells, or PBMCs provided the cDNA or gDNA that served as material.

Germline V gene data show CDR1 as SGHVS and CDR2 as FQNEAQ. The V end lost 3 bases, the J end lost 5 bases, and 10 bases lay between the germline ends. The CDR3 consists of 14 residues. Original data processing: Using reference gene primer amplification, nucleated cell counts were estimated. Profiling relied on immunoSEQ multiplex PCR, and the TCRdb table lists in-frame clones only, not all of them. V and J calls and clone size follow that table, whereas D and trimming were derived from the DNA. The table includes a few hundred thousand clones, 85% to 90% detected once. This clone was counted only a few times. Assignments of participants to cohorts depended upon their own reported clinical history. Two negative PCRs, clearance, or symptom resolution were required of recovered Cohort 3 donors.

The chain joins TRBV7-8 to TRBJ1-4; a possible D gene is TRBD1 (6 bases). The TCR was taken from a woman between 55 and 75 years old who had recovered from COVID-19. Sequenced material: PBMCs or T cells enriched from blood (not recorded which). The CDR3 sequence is CASSLGHGNEKLFF. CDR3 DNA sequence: TGTGCCAGCAGCTTGGGACACGGGAATGAAAAACTGTTTTTT.